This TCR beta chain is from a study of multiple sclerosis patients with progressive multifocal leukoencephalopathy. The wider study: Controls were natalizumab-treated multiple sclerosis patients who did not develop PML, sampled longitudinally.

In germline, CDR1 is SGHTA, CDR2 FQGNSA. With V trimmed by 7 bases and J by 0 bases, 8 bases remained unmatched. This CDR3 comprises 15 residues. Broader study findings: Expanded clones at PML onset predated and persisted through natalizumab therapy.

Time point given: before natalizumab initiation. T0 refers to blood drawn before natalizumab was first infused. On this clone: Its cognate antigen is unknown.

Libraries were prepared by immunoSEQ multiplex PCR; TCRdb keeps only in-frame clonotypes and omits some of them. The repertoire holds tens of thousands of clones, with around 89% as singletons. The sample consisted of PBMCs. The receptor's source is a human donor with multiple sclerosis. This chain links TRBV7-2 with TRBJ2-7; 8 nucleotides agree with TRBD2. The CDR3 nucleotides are TGTGCCAGCACCCTAGCGGGCTTAAGCTCCTACGAGCAGTACTTC. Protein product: CASTLAGLSSYEQYF.